This T cell receptor (beta chain) came from a study of regulatory T cells in long-lasting Graves disease. Overall study results and limits: Comparison showed that persistent patients shared more public clonotypes (about 2,800) than new patients (approximately 870). TCR diversity was lower in persistent Graves' patients (versus newly diagnosed ones).

This clonotype was seen many times. The target antigen is unknown. Noted time point: newly diagnosed GD, antithyroid drugs for less than 3 months. The authors made the TCR library using RNA they extracted from PBMCs. Trimming left V 5 bases short and J 1 base short, with 8 bases between. The germline CDR1 and CDR2 sequences are SGHTA and FQGNSA. This CDR3 has 13 amino acids. Relying on iRepertoire HTBI primers and Arm-PCR of CDR3 regions, the team built TCR beta libraries. TCRdb independently ran MiXCR on the multiplex PCR reads; one entry per CDR3 protein. The profile covers 300,000 to 450,000 distinct CDR3 sequences, with roughly 15% appearing a single time and about a fifth taken by the ten largest.

The sequence was collected from a female donor with Graves disease. V gene TRBV7-2 combines with J gene TRBJ1-1, with D possibly TRBD1 on 5 matching bases. This material consisted of peripheral blood mononuclear cells (PBMCs), taken at new diagnosis, from a patient treated with antithyroid drugs. CDR3 amino acids: CASSAQGNTEAFF. As DNA, the CDR3 is TGTGCCAGCAGCGCTCAGGGGAACACTGAAGCTTTCTTT.